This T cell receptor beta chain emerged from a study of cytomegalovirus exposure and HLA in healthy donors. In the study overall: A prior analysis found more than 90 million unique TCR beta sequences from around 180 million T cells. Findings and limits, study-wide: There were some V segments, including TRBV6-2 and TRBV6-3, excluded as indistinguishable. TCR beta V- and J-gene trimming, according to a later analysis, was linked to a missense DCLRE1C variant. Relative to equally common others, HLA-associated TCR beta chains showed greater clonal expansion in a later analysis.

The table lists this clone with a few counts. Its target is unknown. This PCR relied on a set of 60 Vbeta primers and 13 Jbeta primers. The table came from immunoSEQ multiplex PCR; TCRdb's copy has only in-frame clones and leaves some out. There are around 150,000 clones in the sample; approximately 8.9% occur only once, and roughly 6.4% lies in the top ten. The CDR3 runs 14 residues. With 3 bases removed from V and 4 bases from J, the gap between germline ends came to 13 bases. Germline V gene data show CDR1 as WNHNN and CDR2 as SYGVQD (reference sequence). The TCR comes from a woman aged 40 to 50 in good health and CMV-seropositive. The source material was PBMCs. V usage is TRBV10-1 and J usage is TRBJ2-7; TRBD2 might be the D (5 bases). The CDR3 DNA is TGCGCCAGCAGTGACGGAGGTAGTGTATACGAGCAGTACGTC. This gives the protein CASSDGGSVYEQYV.